This record concerns one T cell receptor (beta chain) sequence. What it binds is not known. This specimen belongs to a study of T-cell memory formation after mild COVID-19. TCRdb ran MiXCR on the 5' RACE reads and lists one entry per CDR3 protein. The sample yields hundreds of thousands of distinct CDR3 sequences, around 21% seen once. There are 14 residues in the CDR3. Trimming took 7 bases from V and 6 from J, leaving 18 bases between them. Study-level results: The SARS-CoV-2 specificity of second-wave clones reaching peak at day 37 remained unverified.

This TCR came from an adult woman who had mild COVID-19 (a few samples of this study predate the infection). Cell type and time point are not known. The source material was PBMCs or a T cell subset sorted from them (not recorded which). The V gene is TRBV12-3 or TRBV12-4, the J gene TRBJ1-2; D may be TRBD1 (5 bases). The CDR3 loop is CASTKNGGLDGYTF. DNA of the CDR3: TGTGCCAGCACTAAAAACGGGGGTCTCGATGGCTACACCTTC.